A selection of T cell receptor beta chains follows, all from one sample in a study of cytomegalovirus exposure and HLA in healthy donors. Repertoires were generated with immunoSEQ multiplex PCR, while TCRdb's copy carries only in-frame clones and drops some. The data contain 150,000 to 200,000 clones, around nine tenths of them singletons. Sequences were obtained from PBMCs. The source is a woman aged 18-29 years in good health and CMV-seronegative. Both conserved end residues are part of each CDR3. D genes are given only for firm matches. Expanded clones are given a class, and other clones once, few, many or no size at all.

j_call	v_call	d_call	clone_size	cdr3_nt	cdr3_aa
TRBJ2-4	TRBV2	TRBD1	NA	TGTGCCAGCAAAGTGGACAGGGGGCAGTTGAACATTCAGTACTTC	CASKVDRGQLNIQYF
TRBJ1-2	TRBV30	NA	NA	TGTGCCTGGAGTGCACAGCCTAACTATGGCTACACCTTC	CAWSAQPNYGYTF
TRBJ2-3	TRBV7-3	TRBD2	NA	TGTGCCAGCAGCTTAAATGGCGGGAGGATCAGCACAGATACGCAGTATTTT	CASSLNGGRISTDTQYF
TRBJ1-1	TRBV2	TRBD1	NA	TGTGCCAGCAGTGTATTGGACAGGGGGAACACTGAAGCTTTCTTT	CASSVLDRGNTEAFF
TRBJ1-1	TRBV10-3	NA	NA	TGTGCCATCAGTGAGTCGGGGGGTTTCCAAGGAGCTTTCTTT	CAISESGGFQGAFF
TRBJ1-3	TRBV2	NA	NA	TGTGCCAGCAACCCAACTACCGGAAACACCATATATTTT	CASNPTTGNTIYF
TRBJ2-7	TRBV7-8	NA	NA	TGTGCCAGCAGTTCGGACTTATCCTCCTACGAGCAGTACTTC	CASSSDLSSYEQYF
TRBJ2-7	TRBV18	NA	NA	TGTGCCAGCTCAGGACTACCCCAGGGCGAGCAGTACTTC	CASSGLPQGEQYF
TRBJ2-1	TRBV5-1	TRBD2	NA	TGCGCCAGCAGCTCGACTAGCGGGGGGGCCTACAATGAGCAGTTCTTC	CASSSTSGGAYNEQFF
TRBJ2-7	TRBV15	TRBD1	NA	TGTGCCACCAGCTCGGACAGGGGGCGATACGAGCAGTACTTC	CATSSDRGRYEQYF
TRBJ1-5	TRBV18	NA	NA	TGTGCCAGCTCACCACCTGCGAGCAATCAACCCCAGCATTTT	CASSPPASNQPQHF
TRBJ2-7	TRBV6-5	NA	NA	TGTGCCAGCAGTTACTCGATCGGGGAAAACTCCTACGAGCAGTACTTC	CASSYSIGENSYEQYF
TRBJ2-5	TRBV2	NA	NA	TGTGCCAGCAGCTTAAACCTTCCCGGAGAGACCCAGTACTTC	CASSLNLPGETQYF
TRBJ1-1	TRBV28	NA	NA	TGTGCCAGCAGTGCGGGGGGGCACCCTGAAGCTTTCTTT	CASSAGGHPEAFF
TRBJ2-1	TRBV5-8	TRBD2	few	TGTGCCAGCAGCTTGGGAACCAGCGGGGGTAGCCGGGAGCAGTTCTTC	CASSLGTSGGSREQFF
TRBJ1-4	TRBV4-3	TRBD1	NA	TGCGCCAGCAGCCTGGGACAGGGGTGGCGGGAAAAACTGTTTTTT	CASSLGQGWREKLFF